The clone carrying this T cell receptor (beta chain) was observed a few times. Its specificity is not known. The data originate from a study of T cell repertoires in cytomegalovirus infection. In the study overall: CMV infection together with matching HLA type was indicated by public TCR beta signatures. General study points: People with CMV and the relevant HLA were identified by cumulative public TCR beta family frequency. HLA-C-restricted CMV clonotypes gave the most frequent clonotype in two of eight donors.

A single record per CDR3 protein comes from TCRdb applying MiXCR to the reads. The table lists some 800,000 distinct CDR3 sequences, 32% of them singletons. The CDR3 is 14 residues long. With 3 bases removed from V and 1 base from J, the gap between germline ends came to 8 bases. Germline V gene lookup returns CDR1 SGDLS and CDR2 YYNGEE. V and J are TRBV9 and TRBJ2-1; D perhaps matches TRBD2 (6 bases). The sample in question was cultured CD8+ T cells from PBMCs, obtained from culture after CMV antigen stimulation. The TCR sequence derives from a human donor in good health (CMV status not recorded). Some clones in this sample may be carry-over from other donors' samples. The CDR3 nucleotides are TGTGCCAGCAGCGGGAGGGAGTCCTACAATGAGCAGTTCTTC. This sequence encodes CASSGRESYNEQFF. The whole variable domain, filled in from reference TRBV9 and TRBJ2-1, reads DSGVTQTPKHLITATGQRVTLRCSPRSGDLSVYWYQQSLDQGLQFLIQYYNGEERAKGNILERFSAQQFPDLHSELNLSSLELGDSALYFCASSGRESYNEQFFGPGTRLTVL.